These T cell receptor beta chains were read from a single sample in a study of vaccination and CD4 T cells after COVID-19. From the PCR reads, TCRdb called clonotypes with MiXCR, one entry per CDR3 protein. The sample has some 7,100 distinct CDR3 sequences, just under 75% seen once. These receptors' targets are unknown. The sequencing input was CD4+ T cells from blood, cultured in vitro. The receptor set was obtained from a human donor who had recovered from COVID-19. Each CDR3 is given with its conserved first and last residue. A D gene is named only where the DNA matches it firmly. Part of the rows lack a size; the others show once, few, many or a class for expanded clones.

CDR3aa: CSVAGQETQYF
CDR3nt: TGCAGCGTTGCTGGTCAAGAGACCCAGTACTTC
v_gene: TRBV29-1
abundance: .
d_gene: .
j_gene: TRBJ2-5

CDR3aa: CASSLSSSPNQPQHF
CDR3nt: TGTGCCAGCAGTTTATCGTCTTCTCCTAATCAGCCCCAGCATTTT
v_gene: TRBV27
abundance: .
d_gene: .
j_gene: TRBJ1-5

CDR3aa: CASSPTSGGTYVNEQFF
CDR3nt: TGTGCCAGCAGTCCGACTAGCGGGGGAACCTACGTCAATGAGCAGTTCTTC
v_gene: TRBV6-1
abundance: .
d_gene: TRBD2
j_gene: TRBJ2-1

CDR3aa: CASSLGVGNTEAFF
CDR3nt: TGTGCCAGCAGCTTAGGGGTAGGGAACACTGAAGCTTTCTTT
v_gene: TRBV7-2
abundance: .
d_gene: .
j_gene: TRBJ1-1

CDR3aa: CASSKLARTSLANEQFF
CDR3nt: TGTGCCAGCAGCAAATTGGCCCGGACTAGTTTAGCGAATGAGCAGTTCTTC
v_gene: TRBV7-2
abundance: .
d_gene: TRBD2
j_gene: TRBJ2-1

CDR3aa: CSASKGTSYTF
CDR3nt: TGCAGTGCTAGTAAAGGCACAAGCTACACCTTC
v_gene: TRBV20-1
abundance: .
d_gene: .
j_gene: TRBJ1-2

CDR3aa: CSATVAGDEQYF
CDR3nt: TGCAGTGCTACAGTAGCGGGAGACGAGCAGTACTTC
v_gene: TRBV20-1
abundance: .
d_gene: TRBD2
j_gene: TRBJ2-7

CDR3aa: CASSLKGTSGLSDTQYF
CDR3nt: TGTGCCAGCAGCTTAAAAGGGACTAGCGGACTCTCAGATACGCAGTATTTT
v_gene: TRBV7-3
abundance: medium-sized
d_gene: TRBD2
j_gene: TRBJ2-3

CDR3aa: CASSVGWVNGYTF
CDR3nt: TGTGCCAGCAGCGTTGGATGGGTAAACGGCTACACCTTC
v_gene: TRBV9
abundance: .
d_gene: .
j_gene: TRBJ1-2

CDR3aa: CASSYSREGVNQPQHF
CDR3nt: TGTGCCAGCAGTTACTCGAGGGAAGGGGTCAATCAGCCCCAGCATTTT
v_gene: TRBV6-5
abundance: once
d_gene: .
j_gene: TRBJ1-5

CDR3aa: CASTVSGNYGYTF
CDR3nt: TGTGCCAGCACCGTGTCAGGAAACTATGGCTACACCTTC
v_gene: TRBV7-9
abundance: .
d_gene: .
j_gene: TRBJ1-2

CDR3aa: CASSTIRRGSNQPQHF
CDR3nt: TGTGCCAGTAGTACCATACGGCGGGGTAGCAATCAGCCCCAGCATTTT
v_gene: TRBV19
abundance: medium-sized
d_gene: .
j_gene: TRBJ1-5

CDR3aa: CASSILSGGSYNEQFF
CDR3nt: TGTGCCAGTAGTATCCTCTCCGGAGGGTCCTACAATGAGCAGTTCTTC
v_gene: TRBV19
abundance: few
d_gene: .
j_gene: TRBJ2-1

CDR3aa: CASSGRLLAGVWGSVFF
CDR3nt: TGTGCCAGCAGTGGCCGGTTGCTAGCGGGAGTGTGGGGGAGTGTGTTCTTC
v_gene: TRBV7-2
abundance: few
d_gene: TRBD2
j_gene: TRBJ2-1

CDR3aa: CASSPKPRETQYF
CDR3nt: TGTGCCAGCAGCCCGAAACCCCGGGAGACCCAGTACTTC
v_gene: TRBV5-5
abundance: .
d_gene: .
j_gene: TRBJ2-5

CDR3aa: CAISELNLTGDNQPQHF
CDR3nt: TGTGCCATCAGTGAGTTAAACCTTACAGGAGACAATCAGCCCCAGCATTTT
v_gene: TRBV10-3
abundance: .
d_gene: .
j_gene: TRBJ1-5

CDR3aa: CSASRNIQYF
CDR3nt: TGCAGTGCTAGTAGAAACATTCAGTACTTC
v_gene: TRBV20-1
abundance: .
d_gene: .
j_gene: TRBJ2-4

CDR3aa: CSARVLGAGSQPQHF
CDR3nt: TGCAGTGCTAGAGTGCTGGGGGCGGGAAGTCAGCCCCAGCATTTT
v_gene: TRBV20-1
abundance: .
d_gene: .
j_gene: TRBJ1-5

CDR3aa: CASSWDSEAFF
CDR3nt: TGTGCCAGCAGCTGGGACAGTGAAGCTTTCTTT
v_gene: TRBV24-1
abundance: few
d_gene: TRBD1
j_gene: TRBJ1-1

CDR3aa: CASSVPWTDRETQYF
CDR3nt: TGTGCCAGCAGCGTCCCTTGGACCGATAGGGAGACCCAGTACTTC
v_gene: TRBV7-9
abundance: once
d_gene: .
j_gene: TRBJ2-5

CDR3aa: CASSLTPNSNQPQHF
CDR3nt: TGTGCCAGCAGCCTCACCCCTAATAGCAATCAGCCCCAGCATTTT
v_gene: TRBV7-2
abundance: .
d_gene: .
j_gene: TRBJ1-5

CDR3aa: CASSFSLASRNTGELFF
CDR3nt: TGTGCCAGCAGCTTTAGCCTAGCTTCTAGGAACACCGGGGAGCTGTTTTTT
v_gene: TRBV7-6
abundance: .
d_gene: .
j_gene: TRBJ2-2

CDR3aa: CSASTYEQYF
CDR3nt: TGCAGTGCTTCCACCTACGAGCAGTACTTC
v_gene: TRBV20-1
abundance: .
d_gene: .
j_gene: TRBJ2-7

CDR3aa: CASSYPGQGMSNQPQHF
CDR3nt: TGTGCCAGCAGTTACCCGGGACAGGGGATGAGCAATCAGCCCCAGCATTTT
v_gene: TRBV6-5
abundance: .
d_gene: TRBD1
j_gene: TRBJ1-5

CDR3aa: CASSSAGGGMRNIQYF
CDR3nt: TGTGCCAGCAGTTCGGCAGGGGGGGGCATGAGGAACATTCAGTACTTC
v_gene: TRBV27
abundance: .
d_gene: .
j_gene: TRBJ2-4

CDR3aa: CAISESATYEQYF
CDR3nt: TGTGCCATCAGTGAGTCTGCAACCTACGAGCAGTACTTC
v_gene: TRBV10-3
abundance: .
d_gene: .
j_gene: TRBJ2-7

CDR3aa: CASSRGGENSPLHF
CDR3nt: TGTGCCAGCAGCAGGGGGGGGGAAAATTCACCCCTCCACTTT
v_gene: TRBV7-9
abundance: .
d_gene: .
j_gene: TRBJ1-6

CDR3aa: CASSIIRGNQPQHF
CDR3nt: TGTGCCAGTAGTATTATTAGGGGCAATCAGCCCCAGCATTTT
v_gene: TRBV19
abundance: .
d_gene: .
j_gene: TRBJ1-5

CDR3aa: CASSWGRGVETQYF
CDR3nt: TGTGCCAGCAGTTGGGGCAGGGGGGTGGAGACCCAGTACTTC
v_gene: TRBV6-2/TRBV6-3
abundance: once
d_gene: .
j_gene: TRBJ2-5

CDR3aa: CASSPPTDGSHEQYF
CDR3nt: TGTGCCAGCAGTCCGCCGACGGACGGGTCTCACGAGCAGTACTTC
v_gene: TRBV6-1
abundance: .
d_gene: .
j_gene: TRBJ2-7

CDR3aa: CASSDGTVLSTEAFF
CDR3nt: TGTGCCAGCAGCGACGGGACAGTTTTATCCACTGAAGCTTTCTTT
v_gene: TRBV9
abundance: .
d_gene: TRBD1
j_gene: TRBJ1-1

CDR3aa: CASSEDRGSYGYTF
CDR3nt: TGTGCCAGCAGTGAAGACAGGGGGAGCTATGGCTACACCTTC
v_gene: TRBV12-3/TRBV12-4
abundance: .
d_gene: TRBD1
j_gene: TRBJ1-2

CDR3aa: CASSAYGPQANYGYTF
CDR3nt: TGTGCCAGCAGCGCCTACGGACCGCAAGCTAACTATGGCTACACCTTC
v_gene: TRBV27
abundance: .
d_gene: .
j_gene: TRBJ1-2

CDR3aa: CASSPPQAAGGYTF
CDR3nt: TGTGCCAGCAGTCCTCCGCAGGCGGCGGGTGGCTACACCTTC
v_gene: TRBV6-2/TRBV6-3
abundance: .
d_gene: .
j_gene: TRBJ1-2

CDR3aa: CASSLGQGSVETQYF
CDR3nt: TGTGCCAGCAGCTTAGGGCAGGGTTCCGTCGAGACCCAGTACTTC
v_gene: TRBV7-7
abundance: .
d_gene: .
j_gene: TRBJ2-5

CDR3aa: CASSIPANYGYTF
CDR3nt: TGTGCCAGCAGCATTCCGGCAAACTATGGCTACACCTTC
v_gene: TRBV6-1
abundance: .
d_gene: .
j_gene: TRBJ1-2

CDR3aa: CSAPRLAGETQYF
CDR3nt: TGCAGTGCTCCGCGACTAGCGGGTGAGACCCAGTACTTC
v_gene: TRBV20-1
abundance: .
d_gene: TRBD2
j_gene: TRBJ2-5

CDR3aa: CAISDPGGSSYEQYF
CDR3nt: TGTGCCATCAGTGACCCCGGTGGGAGCTCCTACGAGCAGTACTTC
v_gene: TRBV10-3
abundance: .
d_gene: .
j_gene: TRBJ2-7

CDR3aa: CASSPLRSAETQYF
CDR3nt: TGTGCCAGCAGTCCCCTCAGGAGTGCAGAGACCCAGTACTTC
v_gene: TRBV27
abundance: .
d_gene: .
j_gene: TRBJ2-5

CDR3aa: CSARMTRGAPSNAEAFF
CDR3nt: TGCAGTGCTAGAATGACCAGGGGGGCCCCGTCGAACGCTGAAGCTTTCTTT
v_gene: TRBV20-1
abundance: .
d_gene: TRBD1
j_gene: TRBJ1-1

CDR3aa: CASSNTLGQGIQYF
CDR3nt: TGTGCCAGCAGCAATACACTCGGCCAAGGCATTCAGTACTTC
v_gene: TRBV7-2
abundance: .
d_gene: .
j_gene: TRBJ2-4

CDR3aa: CASSPYPKDTEAFF
CDR3nt: TGCGCCAGCAGCCCCTACCCGAAAGACACTGAAGCTTTCTTT
v_gene: TRBV5-1
abundance: .
d_gene: .
j_gene: TRBJ1-1

CDR3aa: CASSHPRGGLNTGELFF
CDR3nt: TGTGCCAGCAGCCATCCCCGGGGGGGGCTGAACACCGGGGAGCTGTTTTTT
v_gene: TRBV4-2
abundance: .
d_gene: TRBD2
j_gene: TRBJ2-2

CDR3aa: CASSLGQGGNYGYTF
CDR3nt: TGTGCCAGCAGCCTAGGACAGGGAGGGAACTATGGCTACACCTTC
v_gene: TRBV7-2
abundance: .
d_gene: TRBD1
j_gene: TRBJ1-2

CDR3aa: CASSRIQGTAETQYF
CDR3nt: TGTGCCAGCAGTCGAATACAGGGGACGGCAGAGACCCAGTACTTC
v_gene: TRBV27
abundance: large
d_gene: TRBD1
j_gene: TRBJ2-5

CDR3aa: CASSDRRRGHTEAFF
CDR3nt: TGCGCCAGCAGTGACCGTCGGAGGGGGCACACTGAAGCTTTCTTT
v_gene: TRBV10-1
abundance: .
d_gene: TRBD1
j_gene: TRBJ1-1

CDR3aa: CATSDWRSGGYTF
CDR3nt: TGTGCCACCAGTGATTGGAGGTCCGGTGGCTACACCTTC
v_gene: TRBV24-1
abundance: few
d_gene: .
j_gene: TRBJ1-2

CDR3aa: CASSTANTDRAGYTF
CDR3nt: TGTGCCAGCAGCACCGCTAACACTGACAGGGCTGGCTACACCTTC
v_gene: TRBV28
abundance: .
d_gene: TRBD1
j_gene: TRBJ1-2